The present entry profiles one T cell receptor beta chain with its context. Its specificity is not known. The data originate from a study of cytomegalovirus exposure and HLA in healthy donors. Study-wide results and caveats: V- and J-gene trimming of TCR beta was linked (in a later analysis) to a missense DCLRE1C variant. As immune exposure information, only CMV serostatus was available.

Germline V lookup: CDR1 LNHNV, CDR2 YYDKDF (reference sequence). Trimming stripped 3 bases from V and 6 bases from J, with 12 bases between. The CDR3 extends over 14 amino acids. PCR involved 60 Vbeta and 13 Jbeta primers. Repertoires were generated with immunoSEQ multiplex PCR, while TCRdb's copy carries only in-frame clones and drops some. This table has fewer than 250,000 clones, approximately 87% appearing once. This chain uses TRBV15 with TRBJ2-1, with D possibly being TRBD1 (6 bases). Sequencing input: PBMCs. This sequence originates from a man under 40 in good health and CMV-seronegative. CDR3 in DNA: TGTGCCACCAGCAGGGACAGACGGGTCAATGAGCAGTTCTTC. Amino acid sequence: CATSRDRRVNEQFF.